What follows are 16 T cell receptor beta chains derived from one specimen sequenced in a study of T cells in Graves' hyperthyroidism and ophthalmopathy. TCR beta CDR3 regions were amplified from RNA. HTBI primers were used for first-round RT-PCR of the TCR CDR3. TCRdb processed the multiplex PCR reads anew with MiXCR; each CDR3 protein has one entry. The data contain a few hundred thousand distinct CDR3 sequences, 15% to 20% of them singletons. Sequencing input: blood. The receptor set was obtained from a woman aged 30 to 39 with Graves' ophthalmopathy.

The rearrangement uses TRBV28 and TRBJ2-7; possible D gene TRBD1, 5 bases. V gave up 2 bases and J gave up 5 bases, with 16 bases separating them. Germline V gene sequence: CDR1 MDHEN, CDR2 SYDVKM. This CDR3 has 15 amino acids. The CDR3 loop is CASSLILGVLHEQYF. For the CDR3, the DNA is TGTGCCAGCAGTTTAATATTAGGGGTATTACACGAGCAGTACTTC. Using reference TRBV28 and TRBJ2-7 for the parts outside the CDR3, the full variable domain is DVKVTQSSRYLVKRTGEKVFLECVQDMDHENMFWYRQDPGLGLRLIYFSYDVKMKEKGDIPEGYSVSREKKERFSLILESASTNQTSMYLCASSLILGVLHEQYFGPGTRLTVT.

This clonotype was found many times. The chain joins TRBV20-1 to TRBJ1-5, with 11 bases matching TRBD1. The germline gives CDR1 DFQATT, CDR2 SNEGSKA (reference sequence). The CDR3 has 15 residues. With 4 bases clipped from V and 2 bases from J, the junction kept 4 bases outside the gene matches. CDR3 DNA sequence: TGCAGTGCTACTAGGACAGGGGGCGGCAATCAGCCCCAGCATTTT. Its translation is CSATRTGGGNQPQHF.

This clonotype was picked up many times. V usage is TRBV30 and J usage is TRBJ1-5; perhaps TRBD1 as D (6 bases). The CDR3 covers 14 residues. Germline values: CDR1 GTSNPN, CDR2 SVGIG (reference sequence). Trimming shortened V by 4 bases and J by 9 bases, and 19 bases separated the two germline ends. The CDR3 sequence is CAWTPDSLGAPQHF. The CDR3 DNA reads as TGTGCCTGGACCCCGGACAGTTTAGGTGCGCCCCAGCATTTT.

This clonotype was detected many times. The V gene is TRBV7-2, the J gene TRBJ2-1; TRBD2 matches at 9 bases. The CDR3 sequence is 17 residues long. Germline V CDR1 and CDR2: SGHTA, FQGNSA. The V and J ends lost 3 bases and 4 bases, in that order; junction bases with no gene match: 10. The CDR3 sequence: CASSFSSLAGTYNEQFF. The CDR3 bases are TGTGCCAGCAGCTTCTCATCCCTAGCGGGGACTTACAATGAGCAGTTCTTC.

The chain uses TRBV9 and TRBJ2-1, with TRBD2 matching 8 bases. The CDR3 runs to 17 residues. CDR1 is SGDLS and CDR2 is YYNGEE in the germline V gene. With 4 bases clipped from V and 2 bases from J, the junction kept 11 bases outside the gene matches. DNA for the CDR3: TGTGCCAGCAGCAGAAGCGGCGCGGGAGGTCCCTACAATGAGCAGTTCTTC. Translating gives CASSRSGAGGPYNEQFF.

This clonotype has a count of ten or more. CDR3 in DNA: TGCAGTGCATGGGACACCCGAAGATGGGCTTTCTTT. Translating it yields CSAWDTRRWAFF. The chain carries TRBV20-1 and TRBJ1-1, with D tentatively TRBD1 (6 bases). V lost 6 bases and J lost 11, with 19 bases in between. Germline CDR1 DFQATT, CDR2 SNEGSKA (reference sequence). The length of the CDR3 is 12 residues.

The chain carries TRBV7-8 and TRBJ2-1; TRBD1 is a possible D gene (6 bases). CDR3 size: 15 residues. V lost 1 base and J 7 bases, leaving 14 bases between the germline ends. Germline V gene sequence: CDR1 SGHVS, CDR2 FQNEAQ. CDR3 in amino acids: CASSLVSQGWNEQFF. The CDR3 coding sequence is TGTGCCAGCAGCTTAGTGTCCCAGGGGTGGAATGAGCAGTTCTTC.

This clonotype showed up many times. In DNA form, the CDR3 reads TGTGCCAGCAGCTCAGAGAGGACCTACGAGCAGTACTTC. Translating gives CASSSERTYEQYF. The chain links TRBV11-2 to TRBJ2-7; D is unclear. CDR3 length: 13 residues. V was cut by 4 bases and J by 2 bases, with 9 bases left in between. The germline V gene has CDR1 SGHAT and CDR2 FQNNGV.

This clonotype occurred many times. The CDR3 coding sequence is TGTGCCAGCAGTCCGAGGAAAGGGGTCGGAGATACGCAGTATTTT. Translation: CASSPRKGVGDTQYF. J is TRBJ2-3 and V is TRBV11-2, with D tentatively TRBD1 (5 bases). The V gene's germline CDR1 is SGHAT and CDR2 FQNNGV. The CDR3 consists of 15 residues. Trimming pared 6 bases from V and 5 bases from J, leaving 18 bases between. The full variable domain, completed using reference TRBV11-2 and TRBJ2-3, is EAGVAQSPRYKIIEKRQSVAFWCNPISGHATLYWYQQILGQGPKLLIQFQNNGVVDDSQLPKDRFSAERLKGVDSTLKIQPAKLEDSAVYLCASSPRKGVGDTQYFGPGTRLTVL.

The sample holds many counts of this clonotype. The chain couples TRBV3-1 to TRBJ2-7, with D unresolved. In germline, CDR1 is LGHDT, CDR2 YNNKEL (reference sequence). The CDR3 length is 15 residues. The V gene lost 6 bases and the J gene lost 6 bases, with 21 bases spanning the gap. CDR3 region: CASRHEASPSLEQYF. The CDR3 DNA follows: TGTGCCAGCAGACACGAGGCGTCTCCTAGTCTCGAGCAGTACTTC.

Many counts were recorded for this clonotype. The chain has TRBV18 and TRBJ1-1; D may be TRBD1 (5 bases). The CDR3 totals 17 residues. Germline CDR1 KGHSH, CDR2 LQKENI. Between the trimmed V and J ends, which lost 4 bases and 1 base, there was a span of 19 bases. The CDR3, as DNA: TGTGCCAGCTCACGAAGGACGGGACGGCCATCGAACACTGAAGCTTTCTTT. Protein sequence: CASSRRTGRPSNTEAFF. The variable domain in full, completed from reference TRBV18 and TRBJ1-1, reads NAGVMQNPRHLVRRRGQEARLRCSPMKGHSHVYWYRQLPEEGLKFMVYLQKENIIDESGMPKERFSAEFPKEGPSILRIQQVVRGDSAAYFCASSRRTGRPSNTEAFFGQGTRLTVV.

This clonotype appeared a few times. This CDR3 is CSARDLGGSTDTQYF. The DNA of the CDR3 is TGCAGTGCTAGAGATCTTGGGGGGAGCACAGATACGCAGTATTTT. The genes are TRBV20-1 and TRBJ2-3, with D possibly TRBD2 on 6 matching bases. The V end was cut by 0 bases, the J end by 0 bases, with 10 bases between. In germline, CDR1 is DFQATT, CDR2 SNEGSKA (reference sequence). The CDR3 is 15 amino acids.

The chain joins TRBV12-3 or TRBV12-4 to TRBJ1-2; TRBD1 matches at 8 bases. This CDR3 has 15 residues. J lost 7 bases, V lost 0 bases, and 7 bases had no gene match. This chain's CDR3 is CASSLAGAGGGGYTF. CDR3 nucleotides: TGTGCCAGCAGTTTAGCCGGAGCAGGGGGCGGTGGCTACACCTTC.

This clonotype has just a few counts. V is TRBV18 and J is TRBJ1-1; D call uncertain. Germline loops: CDR1 KGHSH, CDR2 LQKENI. V gave up 3 bases and J gave up 3 bases, with 14 bases separating them. The CDR3 sequence is 15 residues long. CDR3 nucleotide sequence: TGTGCCAGCTCACCCCAGCAAACTTCCCACACTGAAGCTTTCTTT. Translation: CASSPQQTSHTEAFF.

This clonotype appeared a few times. This chain connects TRBV28 to TRBJ2-2; D ambiguous. Germline values: CDR1 MDHEN, CDR2 SYDVKM. The CDR3 contains 16 residues. The germline V and J ends were trimmed by 2 bases and 0 bases, with 10 bases remaining between them. CDR3 residues: CASSLIRNANTGELFF. The CDR3 nucleotides are TGTGCCAGCAGTTTAATACGGAACGCGAACACCGGGGAGCTGTTTTTT.

This chain links TRBV27 with TRBJ2-1, with TRBD2 matching over 9 bases. This CDR3 comprises 14 residues. CDR1 MNHEY and CDR2 SMNVEV come from the germline V gene (reference sequence). V lost 5 bases to trimming and J lost 8 bases; unmatched junction nucleotides: 7. The CDR3 coding sequence is TGTGCCAGCAGTGGACTAGCGTATGGCGATGAGCAGTTCTTC. Translation gives CASSGLAYGDEQFF.